The text below deals with one T cell receptor (beta chain). Its antigen is as yet unknown. Treatment meaning: approximately nine-day PBMC culture with coronavirus spike peptide pools or control peptides (ViraFEST assay). ViraFEST relied on peptide pools to expand antigen-specific T cells; the TCRs were sequenced afterward. Half the medium was replaced with fresh IL-2 medium on days 3 and 7. Oncomine TCR Beta short-read sequencing was applied to DNA from cultured CD4+ T cells. TCRdb independently ran MiXCR on the PCR reads; one entry per CDR3 protein. The repertoire holds some 16,000 distinct CDR3 sequences, with around half as singletons. The data were obtained in a study of vaccination and CD4 T cells after COVID-19. Overall study findings and caveats: Researchers report that 304 of 307 vaccine-specific clones in convalescent patients proved spike mono-reactive.

The junction had 9 bases not matched to a gene; V was cut back by 1 base and J by 5 bases. CDR3 length: 16 residues. Germline V gene sequence: CDR1 DFQATT, CDR2 SNEGSKA (reference sequence). This receptor was identified in a human donor who had recovered from COVID-19. The sample comprised CD4+ T cells from blood, cultured in vitro. V usage is TRBV20-1 and J usage is TRBJ2-3, with 10 positions matching TRBD1. CDR3 nucleotide sequence: TGCAGTGCTAGAGTTGCCGACAGGGGGCTTGTAGATACGCAGTATTTT. This translates into CSARVADRGLVDTQYF.